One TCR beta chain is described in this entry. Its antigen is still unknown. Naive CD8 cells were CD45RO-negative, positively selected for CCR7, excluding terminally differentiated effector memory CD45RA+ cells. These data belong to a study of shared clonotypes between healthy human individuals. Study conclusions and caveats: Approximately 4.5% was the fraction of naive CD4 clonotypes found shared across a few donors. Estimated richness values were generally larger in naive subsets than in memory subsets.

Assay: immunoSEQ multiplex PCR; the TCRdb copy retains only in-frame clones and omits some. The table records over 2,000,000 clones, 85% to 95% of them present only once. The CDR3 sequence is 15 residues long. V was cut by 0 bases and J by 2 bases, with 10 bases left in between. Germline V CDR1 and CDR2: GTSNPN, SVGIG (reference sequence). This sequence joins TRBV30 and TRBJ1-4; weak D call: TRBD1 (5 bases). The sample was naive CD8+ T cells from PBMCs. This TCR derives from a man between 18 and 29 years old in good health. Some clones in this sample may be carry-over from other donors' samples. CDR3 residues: CAWSVRGITNEKLFF. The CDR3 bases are TGTGCCTGGAGTGTCCGGGGGATCACTAATGAAAAACTGTTTTTT.